This TCR beta chain is from a study of T-cell reconstitution after alpha-beta-depleted transplantation in children. Unique molecular identifiers were incorporated when the TCRbeta library was constructed. Each CDR3 protein gets one entry after TCRdb re-called the PCR reads with MiXCR. This table holds hundreds of thousands of distinct CDR3 sequences, around 12% found once. Material: PBMCs from the stem cell graft donor, obtained from the stem cell graft. The receptor was isolated from a human donor who donated a stem cell graft to a child with combined immunodeficiency.

CDR3 sequence reads: CASSSGLPRVAAYNEQFF. CDR3 coding DNA: TGTGCCAGCAGCTCTGGTCTCCCGAGGGTAGCAGCCTACAATGAGCAGTTCTTC. The chain combines TRBV11-1 with TRBJ2-1, with TRBD2 as a possible D gene (5 bases). This CDR3 spans 18 amino acids. Germline CDR1 reads SGHAT; CDR2 reads FQDESV (reference sequence). The V end lost 4 bases, the J end lost 2 bases, and 21 bases lay between the germline ends.